This T cell receptor (beta chain) was identified during a study of blood T cell repertoires in COVID-19 (dated by TCRdb to 2018 to 2021). In terms of the full investigation: The collaborator samples originated in the United States, Italy and Spain and spanned the acute and convalescent phases of COVID-19. The prospective study material was composed of cDNA or gDNA derived from T cells, B-cell-depleted T cells, or PBMCs. The repertoires were released in a freely available public database intended as a resource for research on the immune response to SARS-CoV-2. The samples were drawn from two sources: the first 160 participants of the ongoing ImmuneRACE study, and 1,000 to 1,500 subjects contributed by 6 global collaborators. Deeply sampled blood TCRbeta repertoires from subjects exposed to, actively infected with, or recovered from COVID-19 were included in the dataset. Where available, HLA class I and class II types were obtained from metadata supplied by the sample provider rather than from assay-based typing. A de-identified subject ID, COVID-19 status, age in years and sex were almost always included in the sample metadata. Study-level results and caveats: The quantity of clinical and demographic metadata differed by source and by participant and was supplied without curation.

TCRbeta CDR3 regions were amplified from genomic DNA by means of the immunoSEQ Assay, a bias-controlled multiplex PCR. On the authors' methods: The number of nucleated cells in each sample was estimated from the amplification of reference gene primers within the assay. Sequence reads were collapsed and filtered to measure the absolute abundance of every unique TCRbeta CDR3 rearrangement. For each sample, productive Simpson clonality was calculated by taking the square root of Simpson's diversity index across productive rearrangements. What TCRdb holds here is the immuneACCESS table cut down to in-frame rearrangements. Part of the clones is not present; checked against another copy, under half of the missing clones reflect an unresolved V gene, and the others are unexplained. The D gene and trimming were derived from the DNA, and the V and J assignments and clone size from that table. The sample table records around 70,000 clones; 80% to 90% of these occur just once. About 20% of the sample is held by the ten biggest clonotypes.

On this clone: Its antigen target is currently unknown. Per-nucleotide qualities are absent, and no much larger clonotype sits a single base away.

Spanning cysteine to phenylalanine, the CDR3 consists of 16 amino acids. Of all the DNA, just the CDR3 is kept, 48 bases in frame from base 1. V is pruned by 6 bases and J by 5 bases, leaving 13 bases of the junction without a gene match. From the germline V gene, CDR1 is MNHEY and CDR2 is SVGEGT. The collaborating institutions used their own protocols to collect whole blood in K2EDTA tubes. Collaborator samples were shipped for TCRbeta analysis as frozen whole blood, isolated PBMCs, or DNA extracted from either sample type. Material: peripheral blood. This TCR was recovered from a woman in her fifties or sixties with acute or convalescent COVID-19. Recombination joined TRBV6-2 or TRBV6-3 with TRBJ2-5; 9 bases in the middle match TRBD1. The DNA is TGTGCCAGCAGCAGACGCCTACAGGGGGCGTTGGAGACCCAGTACTTC. Translated, this gives CASSRRLQGALETQYF.